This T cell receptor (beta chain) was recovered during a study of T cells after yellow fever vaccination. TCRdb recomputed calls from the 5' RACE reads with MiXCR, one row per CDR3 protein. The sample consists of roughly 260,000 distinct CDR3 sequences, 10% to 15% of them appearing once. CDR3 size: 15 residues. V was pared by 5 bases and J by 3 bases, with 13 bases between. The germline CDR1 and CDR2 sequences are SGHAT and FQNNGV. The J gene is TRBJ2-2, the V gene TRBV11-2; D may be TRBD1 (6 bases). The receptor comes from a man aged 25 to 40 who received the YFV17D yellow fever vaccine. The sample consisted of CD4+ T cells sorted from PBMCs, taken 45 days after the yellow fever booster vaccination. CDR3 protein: CASSQGSFYTGELFF. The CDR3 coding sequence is TGTGCCAGCAGCCAGGGGTCCTTTTACACCGGGGAGCTGTTTTTT.